The clone carrying this T cell receptor (beta chain) occurred once. V shed 3 bases, J shed 8 bases, and the junction held 5 bases outside the gene matches. CDR3 length: 14 residues. The germline V gene encodes CDR1 SGHKS and CDR2 YYEKEE (reference sequence). These data are taken from a study of blood T cell repertoires in COVID-19. On the study more broadly: In each case, the material was cDNA or gDNA derived from T cells, B-cell-depleted T cells, or PBMCs.

The assay was immunoSEQ multiplex PCR, and TCRdb's table has in-frame clones only and misses some. The sample has around 140,000 clones; approximately 84% are singletons. This chain joins TRBV5-5 and TRBJ1-4; 9 nucleotides agree with TRBD1. This sequence originates from a woman aged 60-75 years with acute or convalescent COVID-19. The source material was peripheral blood. The CDR3 is CASSSGQGREKLFF. The CDR3 coding sequence is TGTGCCAGCAGCTCGGGACAGGGTAGGGAAAAACTGTTTTTT.